This is a list of T cell receptor beta chains from one sample in a study of identical twins. TCRdb passed the 5' RACE reads through MiXCR, listing each CDR3 protein once. The top ten hold around 0.95% of the sample, which has 700,000 or so distinct CDR3 sequences, 8.6% seen once. The sample also formed part of further work on yellow fever vaccine responses in identical twins.

The sample consisted of PBMCs. The receptors were gathered from a woman in her late teens or twenties in good health. Each CDR3 is given with its conserved first and last residue. The D gene is left open where the match is weak. Some rows mark clone size as missing; the rest say once, few, many or name a class of expanded clone.

>TRBJ2-5|few|TRBV7-2|-
CASSPLVIETQYF
TGTGCCAGCAGCCCCCTCGTTATTGAGACCCAGTACTTC
>TRBJ2-7|few|TRBV20-1|TRBD1
CSATRDRGSYEQYF
TGCAGTGCGACCCGGGACAGGGGGTCCTACGAGCAGTACTTC
>TRBJ2-1|-|TRBV28|TRBD2
CASRPPGGNNEQFF
TGTGCCAGCAGGCCTCCGGGGGGTAACAATGAGCAGTTCTTC
>TRBJ2-4|many|TRBV7-2|-
CASSSVSVGNIQYF
TGTGCCAGCAGCTCCGTGAGCGTCGGAAACATTCAGTACTTC
>TRBJ2-7|few|TRBV27|TRBD2
CASSSKAPQRGGLYEQYF
TGTGCCAGCAGTTCAAAAGCCCCCCAGCGGGGGGGCCTCTACGAGCAGTACTTC
>TRBJ2-4|-|TRBV20-1|TRBD1
CSAPADRAIAKNIQYF
TGCAGTGCTCCCGCGGACAGGGCGATAGCCAAAAACATTCAGTACTTC
>TRBJ2-1|many|TRBV5-1|TRBD2
CASSLSGTSGVTEQFF
TGCGCCAGCAGCCTGTCTGGGACTAGCGGGGTCACTGAGCAGTTCTTC
>TRBJ2-7|few|TRBV3-1|-
CASSRALRGYEQYF
TGTGCCAGCAGCCGGGCCCTTAGGGGGTACGAGCAGTACTTC
>TRBJ2-5|many|TRBV5-1|-
CASRQEPFQETQYF
TGCGCCAGCCGCCAAGAACCTTTCCAAGAGACCCAGTACTTC
>TRBJ2-7|many|TRBV29-1|-
CLPRGGIEQYF
TGCCTACCCCGTGGGGGGATTGAGCAGTACTTC
>TRBJ2-2|-|TRBV24-1|TRBD2
CATSRLAGVTGELFF
TGTGCCACCAGCCGACTAGCGGGAGTGACCGGGGAGCTGTTTTTT
>TRBJ2-1|few|TRBV11-1|TRBD2
CASSSTSGLAGGFLYYNEQFF
TGTGCCAGCAGCTCAACTTCGGGACTAGCGGGGGGGTTTCTATACTACAATGAGCAGTTCTTC
>TRBJ2-1|many|TRBV12-3/TRBV12-4|-
CASSSGFSVYNEQFF
TGTGCCAGCAGTTCAGGGTTTTCGGTTTACAATGAGCAGTTCTTC
>TRBJ1-6|few|TRBV11-2|TRBD1
CASSLGQGGNNSPLHF
TGTGCCAGCAGCCTCGGACAGGGGGGAAATAATTCACCCCTCCACTTT
>TRBJ2-1|-|TRBV6-6|-
CASPQKGNEQFF
TGTGCCAGCCCCCAGAAGGGGAATGAGCAGTTCTTC
>TRBJ2-1|many|TRBV29-1|-
CSVEDLRTFGNEQFF
TGCAGCGTTGAAGATCTGAGGACATTCGGCAATGAGCAGTTCTTC
>TRBJ2-7|few|TRBV7-3|TRBD2
CASSFGTSSEQYF
TGTGCCAGCAGCTTCGGGACTAGTAGCGAGCAGTACTTC
>TRBJ2-1|-|TRBV20-1|-
CSAVFVGGYNEQFF
TGCAGTGCGGTCTTTGTTGGGGGCTACAATGAGCAGTTCTTC
>TRBJ2-3|-|TRBV27|-
CASSPAPRVPDTQYF
TGTGCCAGCAGTCCCGCCCCTAGAGTCCCAGATACGCAGTATTTT
>TRBJ2-7|-|TRBV20-1|TRBD2
CSAPTSESYEQYF
TGCAGTGCACCGACTAGCGAGTCCTACGAGCAGTACTTC
>TRBJ2-1|few|TRBV10-2|-
CASSIAGPNNEQFF
TGCGCCAGCAGTATTGCAGGACCTAACAATGAGCAGTTCTTC
>TRBJ2-1|-|TRBV20-1|TRBD2
CCATGLAGVSYNEQFF
TGCTGTGCTACGGGACTAGCGGGAGTCTCCTACAATGAGCAGTTCTTC
>TRBJ2-6|many|TRBV9|-
CASSVGSSYSGANVLTF
TGTGCCAGCAGCGTAGGTTCGAGCTATTCTGGGGCCAACGTCCTGACTTTC
>TRBJ2-1|few|TRBV5-1|TRBD2
CASSLGGLPTYNVQFF
TGCGCCAGCAGCTTGGGGGGACTACCGACCTACAATGTGCAGTTCTTC
>TRBJ2-7|-|TRBV11-2|TRBD2
CASSGPGTSGGAFEQYF
TGTGCCAGCAGCGGACCCGGGACTAGCGGGGGGGCGTTCGAGCAGTACTTC
>TRBJ1-1|few|TRBV10-3|-
CAISNFDRNTEAFF
TGTGCCATCAGTAATTTCGACCGGAACACTGAAGCTTTCTTT
>TRBJ1-1|many|TRBV7-9|-
CASSSYRDTEAFF
TGTGCCAGCAGCTCCTACAGGGACACTGAAGCTTTCTTT
>TRBJ2-3|few|TRBV29-1|-
CSVDDSSTDTQYF
TGCAGCGTTGATGACAGTAGCACAGATACGCAGTATTTT
>TRBJ2-2|-|TRBV2|TRBD1
CASSGDRGRGITGELFF
TGTGCCAGCAGTGGGGACAGGGGGCGAGGGATCACCGGGGAGCTGTTTTTT
>TRBJ2-4|many|TRBV29-1|TRBD2
CSVGTSGSSWKNIQYF
TGCAGCGTCGGGACTAGCGGGAGTTCGTGGAAAAACATTCAGTACTTC
>TRBJ1-2|few|TRBV9|-
CASTLGPTTNYGYTF
TGTGCCAGCACTTTGGGGCCAACTACTAACTATGGCTACACCTTC
>TRBJ2-2|few|TRBV15|-
CATGTEGPGELFF
TGTGCCACCGGAACTGAGGGCCCCGGGGAGCTGTTTTTT
>TRBJ2-2|-|TRBV15|-
CATSRDVGGTGELFF
TGTGCCACCAGCAGAGATGTAGGAGGGACCGGGGAGCTGTTTTTT
>TRBJ2-1|few|TRBV29-1|TRBD2
CSVVNYRLAGTHNEQFF
TGCAGCGTGGTAAACTATCGACTAGCGGGTACACACAATGAGCAGTTCTTC
>TRBJ2-3|-|TRBV20-1|-
CSAFWGGATDTQYF
TGCAGTGCCTTCTGGGGGGGCGCAACAGATACGCAGTATTTT
>TRBJ2-7|-|TRBV6-2/TRBV6-3|TRBD2
CASATSGRAPPSYEQYF
TGTGCCAGCGCGACTAGCGGGAGGGCTCCCCCGTCCTACGAGCAGTACTTC
>TRBJ2-7|many|TRBV29-1|TRBD2
CSVVVSGSFYEQYF
TGCAGCGTTGTGGTTAGCGGGAGTTTTTACGAGCAGTACTTC
>TRBJ2-5|many|TRBV29-1|-
CSVEGWETQYF
TGCAGCGTTGAAGGGTGGGAGACCCAGTACTTC
>TRBJ2-4|-|TRBV10-3|-
CAISADEENIQYF
TGTGCCATCAGTGCCGACGAGGAAAACATTCAGTACTTC
>TRBJ2-1|few|TRBV11-3|-
CASSLGGGKQFF
TGTGCCAGCAGCTTAGGTGGGGGGAAGCAGTTCTTC
>TRBJ2-5|few|TRBV29-1|-
CSVEAGGWRQETQYF
TGCAGCGTTGAGGCTGGGGGCTGGCGGCAAGAGACCCAGTACTTC
>TRBJ1-2|-|TRBV7-2|-
CASSLVPLPDMGSGYTF
TGTGCCAGCAGCTTAGTGCCCCTTCCGGACATGGGGTCTGGCTACACCTTC
>TRBJ1-5|-|TRBV20-1|TRBD1
CSAPQGAETWPQHF
TGCAGTGCCCCACAGGGGGCAGAGACCTGGCCCCAGCATTTT
>TRBJ2-1|-|TRBV29-1|TRBD2
CSAKRLASSSYNEQFF
TGCAGCGCGAAACGACTAGCGTCAAGCTCCTACAATGAGCAGTTCTTC
>TRBJ1-1|-|TRBV20-1|-
CSAPEVEAFF
TGCAGTGCCCCGGAAGTTGAAGCTTTCTTT
>TRBJ2-3|few|TRBV28|TRBD2
CASSPRRGGDTDTQYF
TGTGCCAGCAGTCCCCGACGGGGGGGGGACACAGATACGCAGTATTTT
>TRBJ2-7|-|TRBV12-3/TRBV12-4|-
CASMGGVGAYEQYF
TGTGCCAGCATGGGGGGGGTGGGGGCTTACGAGCAGTACTTC
>TRBJ2-1|many|TRBV12-3/TRBV12-4|-
CASTFPGHYEQFF
TGTGCCAGCACCTTCCCGGGACACTATGAGCAGTTCTTC
>TRBJ2-5|many|TRBV4-3|-
CASSQEDSETQYF
TGCGCCAGCAGCCAAGAGGACAGCGAGACCCAGTACTTC
>TRBJ2-1|few|TRBV5-5|-
CASTGGGRIGEQFF
TGTGCCAGCACAGGGGGCGGGAGGATCGGTGAGCAGTTCTTC
>TRBJ2-3|few|TRBV5-4|-
CASKQGTGTDTQYF
TGTGCCAGCAAACAGGGCACGGGCACAGATACGCAGTATTTT
>TRBJ2-1|many|TRBV5-1|-
CASSLETSDLDNEQFF
TGCGCCAGCAGCTTGGAAACTTCTGATCTAGACAATGAGCAGTTCTTC
>TRBJ2-7|many|TRBV7-2|TRBD2
CASSLRGGTYEQYF
TGTGCCAGCAGCTTGCGGGGGGGGACCTACGAGCAGTACTTC
>TRBJ2-1|few|TRBV20-1|TRBD2
CSAGEGYNEQFF
TGCAGTGCTGGGGAGGGTTACAATGAGCAGTTCTTC
>TRBJ2-1|many|TRBV10-3|-
CAISESDSPNEQFF
TGTGCCATCAGTGAGTCTGACTCCCCCAATGAGCAGTTCTTC
>TRBJ2-3|-|TRBV7-8|-
CASSYQGGASTDTQYF
TGTGCCAGCAGCTATCAGGGGGGGGCTAGCACAGATACGCAGTATTTT
>TRBJ1-6|few|TRBV3-1|-
CASSSYRDRYNSPLHF
TGTGCCAGCAGCTCGTACCGGGACCGCTATAATTCACCCCTCCACTTT
>TRBJ2-1|many|TRBV4-3|-
CASSPYGDEQFF
TGCGCCAGCAGCCCCTACGGGGATGAGCAGTTCTTC
>TRBJ1-2|many|TRBV4-2|-
CASESEKGLNYGYTF
TGTGCCAGCGAATCCGAGAAAGGGCTTAACTATGGCTACACCTTC
>TRBJ2-1|-|TRBV6-2/TRBV6-3|TRBD2
CASRFRGGWDEQFF
TGTGCCAGCAGGTTTCGGGGGGGGTGGGATGAGCAGTTCTTC